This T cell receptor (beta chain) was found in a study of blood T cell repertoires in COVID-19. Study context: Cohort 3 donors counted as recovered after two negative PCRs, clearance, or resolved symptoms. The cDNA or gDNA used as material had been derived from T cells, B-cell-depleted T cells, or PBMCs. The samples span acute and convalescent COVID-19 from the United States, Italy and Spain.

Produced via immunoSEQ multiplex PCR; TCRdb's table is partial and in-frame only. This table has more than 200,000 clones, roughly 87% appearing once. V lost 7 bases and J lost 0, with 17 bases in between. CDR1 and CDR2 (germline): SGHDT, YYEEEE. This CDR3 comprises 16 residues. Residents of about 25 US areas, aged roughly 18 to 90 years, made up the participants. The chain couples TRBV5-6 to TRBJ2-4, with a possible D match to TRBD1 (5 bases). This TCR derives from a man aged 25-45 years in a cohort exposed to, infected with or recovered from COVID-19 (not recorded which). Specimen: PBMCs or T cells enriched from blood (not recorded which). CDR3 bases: TGTGCCAGCCGTCTAGGCGTGGGGCAAGCCAAAAACATTCAGTACTTC. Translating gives CASRLGVGQAKNIQYF.